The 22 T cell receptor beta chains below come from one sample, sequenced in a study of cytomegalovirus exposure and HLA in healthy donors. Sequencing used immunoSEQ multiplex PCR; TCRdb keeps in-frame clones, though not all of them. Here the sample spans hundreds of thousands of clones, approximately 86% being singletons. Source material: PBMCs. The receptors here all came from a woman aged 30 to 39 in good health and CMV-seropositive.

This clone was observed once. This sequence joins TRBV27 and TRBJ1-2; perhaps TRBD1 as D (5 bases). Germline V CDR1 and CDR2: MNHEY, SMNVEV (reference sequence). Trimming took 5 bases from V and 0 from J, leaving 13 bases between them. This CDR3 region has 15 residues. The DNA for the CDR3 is TGTGCCAGCAGTAAACAGCCGGGGGCTAACTATGGCTACACCTTC. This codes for CASSKQPGANYGYTF.

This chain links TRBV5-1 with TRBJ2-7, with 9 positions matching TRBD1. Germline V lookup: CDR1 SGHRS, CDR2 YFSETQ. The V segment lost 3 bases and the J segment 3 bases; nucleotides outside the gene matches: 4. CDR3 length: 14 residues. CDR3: CASSSGDRVYEQYF. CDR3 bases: TGCGCCAGCAGCTCGGGGGACAGGGTCTACGAGCAGTACTTC.

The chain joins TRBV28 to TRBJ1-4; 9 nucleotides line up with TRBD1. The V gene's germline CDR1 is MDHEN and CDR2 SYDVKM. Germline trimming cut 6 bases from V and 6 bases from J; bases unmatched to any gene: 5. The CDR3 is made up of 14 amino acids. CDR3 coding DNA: TGTGCCAGCAGCCCGGGGACAGGGTATGAAAAACTGTTTTTT. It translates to CASSPGTGYEKLFF.

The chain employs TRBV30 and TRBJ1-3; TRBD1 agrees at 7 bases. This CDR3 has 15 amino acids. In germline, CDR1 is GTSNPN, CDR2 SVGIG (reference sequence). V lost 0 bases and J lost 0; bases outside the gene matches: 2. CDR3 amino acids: CAWSVGQSSGNTIYF. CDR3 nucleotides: TGTGCCTGGAGTGTGGGACAGAGCTCTGGAAACACCATATATTTT. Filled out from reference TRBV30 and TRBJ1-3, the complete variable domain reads SQTIHQWPATLVQPVGSPLSLECTVEGTSNPNLYWYRQAAGRGLQLLFYSVGIGQISSEVPQNLSASRPQDRQFILSSKKLLLSDSGFYLCAWSVGQSSGNTIYFGEGSWLTVV.

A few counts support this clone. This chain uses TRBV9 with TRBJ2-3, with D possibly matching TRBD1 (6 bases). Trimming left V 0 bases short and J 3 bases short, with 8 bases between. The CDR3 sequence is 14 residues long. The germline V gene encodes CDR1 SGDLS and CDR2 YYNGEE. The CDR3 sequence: CASSVAGQTDTQYF. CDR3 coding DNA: TGTGCCAGCAGCGTAGCGGGACAAACAGATACGCAGTATTTT.

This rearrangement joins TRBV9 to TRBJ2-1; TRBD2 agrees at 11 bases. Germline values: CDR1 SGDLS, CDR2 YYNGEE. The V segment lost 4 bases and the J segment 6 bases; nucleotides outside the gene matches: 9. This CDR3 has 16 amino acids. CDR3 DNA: TGTGCCAGCAGCCCCTCCTGGACTAGCGGGCCCAATGAGCAGTTCTTC. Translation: CASSPSWTSGPNEQFF.

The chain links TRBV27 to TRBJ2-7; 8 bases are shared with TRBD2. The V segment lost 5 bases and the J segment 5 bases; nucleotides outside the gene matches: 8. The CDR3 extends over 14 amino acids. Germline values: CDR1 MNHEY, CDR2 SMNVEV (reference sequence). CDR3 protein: CASSPGLGFHEQYF. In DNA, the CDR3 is TGTGCCAGCAGTCCGGGACTAGGCTTCCACGAGCAGTACTTC.

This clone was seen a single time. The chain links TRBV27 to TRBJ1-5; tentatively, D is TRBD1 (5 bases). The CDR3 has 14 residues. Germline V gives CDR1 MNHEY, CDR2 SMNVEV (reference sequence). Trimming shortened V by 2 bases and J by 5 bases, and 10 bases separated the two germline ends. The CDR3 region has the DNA TGTGCCAGCAGTTTAGCAGGGTTAGATCAGCCCCAGCATTTT. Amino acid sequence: CASSLAGLDQPQHF.

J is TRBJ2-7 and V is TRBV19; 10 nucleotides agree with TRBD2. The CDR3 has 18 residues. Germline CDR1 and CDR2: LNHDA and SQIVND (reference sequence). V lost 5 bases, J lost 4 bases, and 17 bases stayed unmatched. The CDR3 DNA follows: TGTGCCAGTAGTCCCGCAGAACGATGGACTAGCGGTTTTTACGAGCAGTACTTC. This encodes CASSPAERWTSGFYEQYF. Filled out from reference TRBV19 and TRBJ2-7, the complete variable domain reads DGGITQSPKYLFRKEGQNVTLSCEQNLNHDAMYWYRQDPGQGLRLIYYSQIVNDFQKGDIAEGYSVSREKKESFPLTVTSAQKNPTAFYLCASSPAERWTSGFYEQYFGPGTRLTVT.

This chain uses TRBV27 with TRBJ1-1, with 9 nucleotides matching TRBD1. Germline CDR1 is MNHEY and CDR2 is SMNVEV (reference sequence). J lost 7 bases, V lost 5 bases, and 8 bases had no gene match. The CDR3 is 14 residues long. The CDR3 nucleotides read TGTGCCAGCAGTGTGTTACAGGGGGCCCGTGAAGCTTTCTTT. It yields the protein CASSVLQGAREAFF.

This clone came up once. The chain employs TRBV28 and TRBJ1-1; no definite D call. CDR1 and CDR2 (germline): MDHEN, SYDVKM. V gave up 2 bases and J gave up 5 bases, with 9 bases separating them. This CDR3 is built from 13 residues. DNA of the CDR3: TGTGCCAGCAGTTTACGGGGTCGGACTGAAGCTTTCTTT. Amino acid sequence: CASSLRGRTEAFF.

CDR3 DNA sequence: TGTGCCAGCAGCCGGGACTGGGGGGGTGGCACAGATACGCAGTATTTT. It codes for CASSRDWGGGTDTQYF. The gene calls are TRBV2 and TRBJ2-3; TRBD2 matches 7 bases. This CDR3 comprises 16 residues. The germline V gene has CDR1 SNHLY and CDR2 FYNNEI. The J segment lost 1 base and the V segment lost 6 bases, leaving 10 bases of the junction unmatched. The whole variable domain, remainder taken from reference TRBV2 and TRBJ2-3, is EPEVTQTPSHQVTQMGQEVILRCVPISNHLYFYWYRQILGQKVEFLVSFYNNEISEKSEIFDDQFSVERPDGSNFTLKIRSTKLEDSAMYFCASSRDWGGGTDTQYFGPGTRLTVL.

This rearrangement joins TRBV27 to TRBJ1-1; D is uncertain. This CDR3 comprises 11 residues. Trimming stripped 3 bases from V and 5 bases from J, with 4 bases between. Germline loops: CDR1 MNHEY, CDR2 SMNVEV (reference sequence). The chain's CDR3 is CASSFGTEAFF. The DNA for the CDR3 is TGTGCCAGCAGTTTCGGGACTGAAGCTTTCTTT.

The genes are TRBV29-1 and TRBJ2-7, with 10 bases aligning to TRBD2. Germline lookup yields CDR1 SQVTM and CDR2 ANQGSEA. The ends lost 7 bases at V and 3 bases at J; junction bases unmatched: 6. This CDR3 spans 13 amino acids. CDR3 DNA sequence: TGCAGCGCGGAAGGGACTAGCGACTACGAGCAGTACTTC. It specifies CSAEGTSDYEQYF.

The CDR3 DNA reads TGTGCCAGCAGTACCCGGGCCGGGAATAAGGAGACCCAGTACTTC. Translated, it gives CASSTRAGNKETQYF. This chain links TRBV7-9 with TRBJ2-5; D might be TRBD2 (5 bases). The germline gives CDR1 SEHNR, CDR2 FQNEAQ (reference sequence). CDR3 size: 15 residues. V was trimmed by 6 bases and J by 5 bases, leaving 19 bases between them.

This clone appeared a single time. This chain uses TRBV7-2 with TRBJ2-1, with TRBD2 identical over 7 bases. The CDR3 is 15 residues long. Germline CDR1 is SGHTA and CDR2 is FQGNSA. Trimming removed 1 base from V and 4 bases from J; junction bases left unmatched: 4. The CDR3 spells CASSLVAGDYNEQFF. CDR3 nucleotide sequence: TGTGCCAGCAGCTTAGTTGCGGGAGATTACAATGAGCAGTTCTTC.

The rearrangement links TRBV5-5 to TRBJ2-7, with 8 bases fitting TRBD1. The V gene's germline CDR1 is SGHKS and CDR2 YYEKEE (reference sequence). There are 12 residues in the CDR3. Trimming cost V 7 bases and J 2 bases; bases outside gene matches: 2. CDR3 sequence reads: CASRDRTYEQYF. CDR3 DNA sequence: TGTGCCAGCCGGGACAGGACCTACGAGCAGTACTTC.

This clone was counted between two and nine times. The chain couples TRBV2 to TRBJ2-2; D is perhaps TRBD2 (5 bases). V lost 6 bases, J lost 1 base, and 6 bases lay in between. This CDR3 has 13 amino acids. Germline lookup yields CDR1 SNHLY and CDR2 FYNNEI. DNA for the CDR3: TGTGCCAGCAGGGACTTGAACACCGGGGAGCTGTTTTTT. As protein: CASRDLNTGELFF.

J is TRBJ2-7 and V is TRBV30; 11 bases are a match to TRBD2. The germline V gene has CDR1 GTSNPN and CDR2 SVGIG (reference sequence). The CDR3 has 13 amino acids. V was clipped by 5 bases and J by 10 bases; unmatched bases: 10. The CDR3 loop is CAWARLAGGSQYF. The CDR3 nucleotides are TGTGCCTGGGCACGGCTAGCGGGAGGAAGTCAGTACTTC.

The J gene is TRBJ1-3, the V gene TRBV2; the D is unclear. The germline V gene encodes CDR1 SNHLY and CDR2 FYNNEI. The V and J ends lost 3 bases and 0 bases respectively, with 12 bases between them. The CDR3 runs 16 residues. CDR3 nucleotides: TGTGCCAGCAGTGAGGTCAGGCTTAGCTCTGGAAACACCATATATTTT. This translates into CASSEVRLSSGNTIYF.

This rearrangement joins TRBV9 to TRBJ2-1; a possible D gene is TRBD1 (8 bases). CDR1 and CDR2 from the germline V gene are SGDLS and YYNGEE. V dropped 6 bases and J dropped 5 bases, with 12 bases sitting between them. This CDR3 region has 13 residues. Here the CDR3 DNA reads TGTGCCAGCAAACAGGGGGGGGACAATGAGCAGTTCTTC. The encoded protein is CASKQGGDNEQFF.

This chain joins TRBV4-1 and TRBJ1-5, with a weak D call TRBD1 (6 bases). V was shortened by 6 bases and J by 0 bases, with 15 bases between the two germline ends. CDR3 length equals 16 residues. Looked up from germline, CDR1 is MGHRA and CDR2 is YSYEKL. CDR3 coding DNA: TGCGCCAGCAGTAGTGCGGGGGGCTATAGCAATCAGCCCCAGCATTTT. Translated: CASSSAGGYSNQPQHF.